This T cell receptor (beta chain) was obtained from a study of long-term antiretroviral therapy in people with HIV. This clone was detected a few times. This CDR3 has 14 residues. The V gene's germline CDR1 is ENHRY and CDR2 SYGVKD. J gave up 7 bases and V 6 bases, and 9 bases lay outside the gene matches. A v3.0 immunoSEQ assay was performed at survey level. Profiling relied on immunoSEQ multiplex PCR, and the TCRdb table lists in-frame clones only, not all of them. Of tens of thousands of clones in the sample, just over 85% were seen once. This clonotype was obtained from a woman in her twenties or thirties with HIV. The sample was unsorted PBMCs, taken 1.8 years before starting antiretroviral therapy. The V gene is TRBV10-3, the J gene TRBJ2-7, with 10 bases matching TRBD1. Here the CDR3 DNA reads TGTGCCATCAGAACCTTTAGGACAGGGGGTGAGCAGTACTTC. This gives the protein CAIRTFRTGGEQYF.